This TCR beta chain comes out of a study of T cells after yellow fever vaccination. The sample holds a few counts of this clonotype. Its target is not known. Via MiXCR, TCRdb re-called the 5' RACE reads, giving one row per CDR3 protein. Here the sample spans about 550,000 distinct CDR3 sequences, under 25% being singletons. Germline CDR1 and CDR2: SGHRS and YFSETQ. Trimming stripped 3 bases from V and 4 bases from J, with 11 bases between. This CDR3 has 14 amino acids. General study results and limits: Weaker in magnitude, the secondary response showed a faster peak on day 5 versus 15. Post-booster repertoires again held most primary-vaccination clones (about 95% CD4, 85% to 90% CD8).

Sample: PBMCs, taken 15 days after the yellow fever booster vaccination. This receptor was identified in a man younger than 40 who received the YFV17D yellow fever vaccine. The rearrangement links TRBV5-1 to TRBJ1-3; D remains ambiguous. The CDR3 is CASSSGGPGNTIYF. CDR3 nucleotide sequence: TGCGCCAGCAGCTCGGGAGGACCAGGAAACACCATATATTTT.